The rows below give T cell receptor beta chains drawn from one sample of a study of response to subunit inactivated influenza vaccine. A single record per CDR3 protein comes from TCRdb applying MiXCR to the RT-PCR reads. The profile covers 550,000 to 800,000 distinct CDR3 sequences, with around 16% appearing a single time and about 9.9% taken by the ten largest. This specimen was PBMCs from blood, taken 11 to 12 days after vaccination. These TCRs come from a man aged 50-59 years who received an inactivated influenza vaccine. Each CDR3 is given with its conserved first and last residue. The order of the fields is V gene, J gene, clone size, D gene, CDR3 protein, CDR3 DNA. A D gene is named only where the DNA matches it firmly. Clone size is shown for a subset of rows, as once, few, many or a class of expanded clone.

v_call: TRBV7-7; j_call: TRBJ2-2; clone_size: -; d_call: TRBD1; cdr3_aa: CASSPTTGDTGELFF; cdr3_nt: TGTGCTAGCAGCCCAACGACAGGGGACACCGGGGAGCTGTTTTTT
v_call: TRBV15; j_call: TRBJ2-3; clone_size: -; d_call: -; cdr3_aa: CATSIATTRTDTQYF; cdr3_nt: TGTGCCACCAGCATAGCAACCACACGCACAGATACGCAGTATTTT
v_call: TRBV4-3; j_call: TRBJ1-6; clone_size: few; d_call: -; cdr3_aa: CASSQETGGSPLHF; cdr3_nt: TGCGCCAGCAGCCAAGAGACGGGAGGCTCACCCCTCCACTTT
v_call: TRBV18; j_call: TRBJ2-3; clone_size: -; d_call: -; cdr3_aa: CASSPEVAVLKNTQYF; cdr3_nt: TGTGCCAGCTCACCAGAGGTGGCTGTCCTAAAGAATACGCAGTATTTT
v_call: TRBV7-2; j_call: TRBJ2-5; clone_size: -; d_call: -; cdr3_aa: CASSLGNWKQETQYF; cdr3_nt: TGTGCCAGCAGCTTAGGAAACTGGAAGCAAGAGACCCAGTACTTC
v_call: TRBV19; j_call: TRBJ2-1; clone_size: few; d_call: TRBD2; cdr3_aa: CASSIGKTKLAGGNKFF; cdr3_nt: TGTGCCAGTAGTATCGGCAAAACCAAACTAGCGGGGGGGAATAAGTTCTTC
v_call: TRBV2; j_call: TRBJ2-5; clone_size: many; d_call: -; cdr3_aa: CASNKGETQYF; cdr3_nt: TGTGCCAGCAACAAAGGGGAGACCCAGTACTTC
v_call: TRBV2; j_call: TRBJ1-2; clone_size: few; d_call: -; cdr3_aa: CASSEGPRGIDGYTF; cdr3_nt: TGTGCCAGCAGTGAAGGACCCAGGGGAATCGATGGCTACACCTTC
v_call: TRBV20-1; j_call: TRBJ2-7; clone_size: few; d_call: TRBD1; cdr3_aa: CSAGGTGFSYEQYF; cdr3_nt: TGCAGTGCTGGTGGGACAGGGTTCTCCTACGAGCAGTACTTC
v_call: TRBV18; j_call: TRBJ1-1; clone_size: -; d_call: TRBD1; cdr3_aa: CASSPSNYRGGGAFF; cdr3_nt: TGTGCCAGCTCACCGTCAAATTACAGGGGTGGTGGAGCTTTCTTT
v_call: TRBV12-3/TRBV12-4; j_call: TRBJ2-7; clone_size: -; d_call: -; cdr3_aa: CASSPPGLRNEQYF; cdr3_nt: TGTGCCAGCAGTCCACCGGGACTTCGTAACGAGCAGTACTTC
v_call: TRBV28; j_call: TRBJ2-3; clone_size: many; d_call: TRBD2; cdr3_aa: CASSFLAGTDTQYF; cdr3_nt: TGTGCCAGCAGCTTCCTAGCGGGCACAGATACGCAGTATTTT
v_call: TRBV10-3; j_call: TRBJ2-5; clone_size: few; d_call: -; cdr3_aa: CAISEGMQETQYF; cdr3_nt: TGTGCCATCAGTGAAGGGATGCAAGAGACCCAGTACTTC
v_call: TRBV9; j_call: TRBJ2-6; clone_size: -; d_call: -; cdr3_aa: CASSVELGVSGVNVLTF; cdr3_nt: TGTGCCAGCAGCGTAGAATTGGGAGTCTCTGGGGTCAACGTCCTGACTTTC
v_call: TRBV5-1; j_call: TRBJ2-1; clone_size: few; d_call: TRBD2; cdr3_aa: CASSFSGTPYNEQFF; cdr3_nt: TGCGCCAGCAGCTTTAGCGGGACCCCCTACAATGAGCAGTTCTTC
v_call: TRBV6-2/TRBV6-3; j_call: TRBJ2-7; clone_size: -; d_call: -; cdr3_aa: CASSKLSGADKQYF; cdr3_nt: TGTGCCAGCAGCAAGCTATCCGGTGCGGACAAGCAGTACTTC
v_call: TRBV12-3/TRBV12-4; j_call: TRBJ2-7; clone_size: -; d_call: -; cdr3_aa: CASRRTVRANEQYF; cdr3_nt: TGTGCCAGCAGGCGGACTGTCAGGGCTAACGAGCAGTACTTC
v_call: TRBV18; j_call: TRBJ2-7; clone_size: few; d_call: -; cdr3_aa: CASSPPDKSSYEQYF; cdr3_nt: TGTGCCAGCTCACCCCCGGACAAAAGCTCCTACGAGCAGTACTTC
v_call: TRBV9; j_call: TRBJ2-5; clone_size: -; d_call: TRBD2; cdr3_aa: CASSVGPAGRETQYF; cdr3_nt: TGTGCCAGCAGCGTAGGGCCGGCCGGGAGGGAGACCCAGTACTTC
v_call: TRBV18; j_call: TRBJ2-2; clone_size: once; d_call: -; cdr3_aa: CASSPRSSRTGELFF; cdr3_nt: TGTGCCAGCTCACCACGTAGCTCCCGCACCGGGGAGCTGTTTTTT
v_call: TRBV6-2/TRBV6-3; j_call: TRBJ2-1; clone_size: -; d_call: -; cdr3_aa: CASSYWGSEQFF; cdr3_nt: TGTGCCAGCAGTTACTGGGGTAGTGAGCAGTTCTTC
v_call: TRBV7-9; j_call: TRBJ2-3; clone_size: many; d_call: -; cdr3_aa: CASSLVGSTDTQYF; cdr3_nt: TGTGCCAGCAGTTTGGTAGGGAGCACAGATACGCAGTATTTT
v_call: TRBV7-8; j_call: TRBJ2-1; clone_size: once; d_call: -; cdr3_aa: CASTQAAYNEQFF; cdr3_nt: TGTGCCAGCACCCAAGCAGCCTACAATGAGCAGTTCTTC
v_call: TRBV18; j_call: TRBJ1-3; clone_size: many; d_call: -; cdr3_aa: CASSPGRTSGNTIYF; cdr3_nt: TGTGCCAGCTCACCGGGGAGAACCTCTGGAAACACCATATATTTT
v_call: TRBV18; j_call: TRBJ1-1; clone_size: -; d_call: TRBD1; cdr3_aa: CASSPGNRGRSTEAFF; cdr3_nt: TGTGCCAGCTCACCCGGGAACAGGGGGCGGTCCACTGAAGCTTTCTTT
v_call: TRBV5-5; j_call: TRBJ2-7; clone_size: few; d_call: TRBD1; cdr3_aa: CASSVDRDREQYF; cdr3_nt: TGTGCCAGCAGCGTGGACAGGGATCGCGAGCAGTACTTC
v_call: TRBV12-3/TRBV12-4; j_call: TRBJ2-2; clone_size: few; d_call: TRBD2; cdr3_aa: CASSSRGLAGAGELFF; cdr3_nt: TGTGCCAGCAGTTCAAGGGGACTAGCAGGGGCCGGGGAGCTGTTTTTT
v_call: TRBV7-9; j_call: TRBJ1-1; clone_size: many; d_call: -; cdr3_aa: CASCGGGCTEAFF; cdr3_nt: TGTGCCAGTTGTGGTGGGGGCTGCACTGAAGCTTTCTTT
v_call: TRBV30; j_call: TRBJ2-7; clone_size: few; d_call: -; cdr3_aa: CAWLRDSPYEQYF; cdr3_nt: TGTGCCTGGCTGCGGGACAGCCCCTACGAGCAGTACTTC
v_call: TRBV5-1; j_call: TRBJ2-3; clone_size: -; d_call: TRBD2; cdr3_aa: CASSSGLAGASYDTQYF; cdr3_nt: TGCGCCAGCAGCTCCGGACTAGCGGGGGCGTCATACGATACGCAGTATTTT
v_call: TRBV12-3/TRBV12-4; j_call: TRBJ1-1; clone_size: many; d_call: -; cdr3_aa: CASSLNGNTEAFF; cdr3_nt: TGCGCCAGCAGCTTGAACGGGAACACTGAAGCTTTCTTT
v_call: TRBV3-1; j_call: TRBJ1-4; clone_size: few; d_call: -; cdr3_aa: CASSQDLGKLFF; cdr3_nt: TGTGCCAGCAGCCAAGATCTAGGGAAACTGTTTTTT
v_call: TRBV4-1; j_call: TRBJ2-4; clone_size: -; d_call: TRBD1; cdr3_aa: CASSSEAWTGPKNIQYF; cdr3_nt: TGCGCCAGCAGCTCTGAAGCCTGGACAGGCCCCAAAAACATTCAGTACTTC